The 27 T cell receptor beta chains below come from one sample, sequenced in a study of shared clonotypes between healthy human individuals. TCRdb's table, derived via immunoSEQ multiplex PCR, lists solely in-frame clones and lacks some. The sample carries roughly 720,000 clones, about 90% recorded once. The sample consisted of memory CD8+ T cells from PBMCs. Subset specified: CD45RO+ cells pooled with CCR7-negative TemRA cells. Receptors originate from a man aged 18 to 30 in good health. Some clones in this sample may be carry-over from other donors' samples.

This clone was counted a few times. V gene TRBV28 combines with J gene TRBJ1-2, with D possibly being TRBD1 (6 bases). CDR3 size: 13 residues. V was shortened by 5 bases and J by 3 bases, with 10 bases between the two germline ends. Per germline, CDR1 MDHEN and CDR2 SYDVKM. The CDR3 DNA is TGTGCCAGCAGTCTGACAGGAGACTATGGCTACACCTTC. It translates to CASSLTGDYGYTF.

Details on this clone: Sequence at one end of the junction differs from germline and may be a read error. The genes are TRBV28 and TRBJ2-1, with 9 bases matching TRBD2. CDR1 and CDR2 from the germline V gene are MDHEN and SYDVKM. This CDR3 is built from 12 residues. The CDR3 spells CASNQGLANWIF. CDR3 in DNA: TGTGCCAGCAACCAGGGACTAGCTAATTGGATCTTC.

CDR3 sequence (DNA): TGTGCCAGCAGCTTGGAACTAGCGGGAGTGCGGGATACGCAGTATTTT. The encoded protein is CASSLELAGVRDTQYF. The J gene is TRBJ2-3, the V gene TRBV5-6, with 11 bases that match TRBD2. Germline V CDR1 and CDR2: SGHDT, YYEEEE. The CDR3 has 16 amino acids. V lost 0 bases and J lost 6; bases outside the gene matches: 6.

The gene calls are TRBV27 and TRBJ2-7; either TRBD1 or TRBD2 may supply D (5 bases each). The V and J ends lost 6 bases and 2 bases respectively, with 11 bases between them. This CDR3 is 13 amino acids long. Germline V CDR1 and CDR2: MNHEY, SMNVEV (reference sequence). The DNA for the CDR3 is TGTGCCAGCAGGCCATCGGGGCCCTACGAGCAGTACTTC. Its translation: CASRPSGPYEQYF.

This clone was recorded a few times. The chain couples TRBV19 to TRBJ1-1; D not resolved. Trimming pared 5 bases from V and 6 bases from J, leaving 13 bases between. The CDR3 is 13 residues long. Germline loops: CDR1 LNHDA, CDR2 SQIVND (reference sequence). The CDR3 loop is CASSPLFGSEAFF. DNA of the CDR3: TGTGCCAGTAGTCCCCTTTTCGGGTCTGAAGCTTTCTTT.

This clone was detected a few times. The V and J genes are TRBV6-4 and TRBJ2-6; D unresolved. The ends were cut back, 0 bases at V and 2 bases at J, with 8 bases in the middle. The CDR3 spans 16 residues. Germline V gene sequence: CDR1 MRHNA, CDR2 SNTAGT. CDR3 in DNA: TGTGCCAGCAGTGACTCGTATGGGACTGGGGCCAACGTCCTGACTTTC. Translating it yields CASSDSYGTGANVLTF.

The chain is built from TRBV15 and TRBJ2-1, with D hard to call. The CDR3 has 12 residues. V was shortened by 3 bases and J by 5 bases, with 5 bases between the two germline ends. Per germline, CDR1 LNHNV and CDR2 YYDKDF (reference sequence). The CDR3 loop reads CATSSHDNEQFF. The CDR3 region has the DNA TGTGCCACCAGCAGCCATGACAATGAGCAGTTCTTC.

The chain uses TRBV6-4 and TRBJ2-1; 8 bases agree with TRBD2. Germline lookup yields CDR1 MRHNA and CDR2 SNTAGT. The V gene end was trimmed by 3 bases and the J gene end by 4 bases; junction bases not matched to a gene: 2. This CDR3 region has 14 residues. CDR3: CASSELAGYNEQFF. The CDR3 nucleotides are TGTGCCAGCAGTGAATTAGCGGGATACAATGAGCAGTTCTTC.

This rearrangement joins TRBV28 to TRBJ2-7; no definite D call. Deletions cut 1 base from V and 2 bases from J, with 6 bases between. This CDR3 has 13 residues. CDR1 is MDHEN and CDR2 is SYDVKM in the germline V gene. The CDR3 protein is CASSLSSPYEQYF. In DNA form, the CDR3 reads TGTGCCAGCAGTTTATCTTCCCCCTACGAGCAGTACTTC.

The genes are TRBV27 and TRBJ2-7; TRBD2 matches 7 bases. This CDR3 comprises 16 residues. The trim removed 4 bases at V and 2 bases at J, leaving 11 bases unmatched. The V gene's germline CDR1 is MNHEY and CDR2 SMNVEV (reference sequence). The DNA of the CDR3 is TGTGCCAGCAGTTACGCCGCGGGAGTACTCCCCTACGAGCAGTACTTC. This gives the protein CASSYAAGVLPYEQYF.

The chain recombines TRBV7-9 with TRBJ2-6; D tentatively fits TRBD1 or TRBD2 (5 bases each). V gave up 5 bases and J gave up 0 bases, with 17 bases separating them. CDR3 size: 18 residues. The V gene's germline CDR1 is SEHNR and CDR2 FQNEAQ (reference sequence). The CDR3 protein is CASSALGQGTSGANVLTF. CDR3 DNA: TGTGCCAGCAGCGCCTTAGGCCAAGGGACCTCTGGGGCCAACGTCCTGACTTTC.

This clone was observed once. The rearrangement links TRBV4-1 to TRBJ1-1, with a weak D call TRBD1 (6 bases). The CDR3 is 15 residues long. V shed 0 bases and J shed 11 bases, with 19 bases lying between them. From germline, CDR1 is MGHRA and CDR2 YSYEKL. CDR3 nucleotides: TGCGCCAGCAGCCAAGAACTTCGTGGGGGCGCGGATGCTTTCTTT. It translates to CASSQELRGGADAFF.

The chain employs TRBV9 and TRBJ1-2, with unresolved D. Deletions cut 4 bases from V and 0 bases from J, with 13 bases between. Germline V gene sequence: CDR1 SGDLS, CDR2 YYNGEE. The CDR3 is 15 amino acids. The CDR3 DNA reads as TGTGCCAGCAGCCCGGGCGACTGGACTAACTATGGCTACACCTTC. Translated, it gives CASSPGDWTNYGYTF.

The gene calls are TRBV7-3 and TRBJ2-1, with TRBD2 matching 8 bases. Germline V lookup: CDR1 SGHTA, CDR2 FQGTGA. The CDR3 is 15 amino acids. The ends lost 2 bases at V and 6 bases at J; junction bases unmatched: 6. The CDR3 is CASSLLAGPGNEQFF. The DNA of the CDR3 is TGTGCCAGCAGCTTATTAGCGGGACCAGGCAATGAGCAGTTCTTC.

The chain couples TRBV2 to TRBJ2-1; D possibly corresponds to TRBD2 (6 bases). The CDR3 is made up of 15 amino acids. Germline V CDR1 and CDR2: SNHLY, FYNNEI. Trimming took off 2 bases at V and 8 bases at J, with 16 bases between the two ends. CDR3: CASSESGGNFYEQFF. The CDR3 DNA reads as TGTGCCAGCAGTGAAAGTGGCGGGAACTTCTATGAGCAGTTCTTC. The full variable domain, rest sourced from reference TRBV2 and TRBJ2-1, is EPEVTQTPSHQVTQMGQEVILRCVPISNHLYFYWYRQILGQKVEFLVSFYNNEISEKSEIFDDQFSVERPDGSNFTLKIRSTKLEDSAMYFCASSESGGNFYEQFFGPGTRLTVL.

V gene TRBV5-4 combines with J gene TRBJ2-3; the D gene is possibly TRBD2 (5 bases). CDR3 length: 15 amino acids. Germline CDR1 SGHNT, CDR2 YYREEE (reference sequence). V lost 4 bases, J lost 5 bases, and 17 bases lay in between. The CDR3 sequence: CASSPSGGGQDTQYF. The CDR3 DNA follows: TGTGCCAGCAGCCCAAGCGGAGGCGGGCAAGATACGCAGTATTTT.

The genes are TRBV30 and TRBJ2-2; D is undetermined. Trimming took 0 bases from V and 8 from J, leaving 7 bases between them. The V gene's germline CDR1 is GTSNPN and CDR2 SVGIG (reference sequence). CDR3 length: 12 amino acids. The CDR3 sequence: CAWSVLTGELFF. In DNA, the CDR3 is TGTGCCTGGAGTGTACTAACGGGGGAGCTGTTTTTT.

The gene calls are TRBV9 and TRBJ2-5; 11 nucleotides align to TRBD1. CDR3 length: 15 residues. J was trimmed by 5 bases and V by 2 bases; bases with no gene match: 5. Germline CDR1 SGDLS, CDR2 YYNGEE. The CDR3 DNA reads TGTGCCAGCAGCGTGGGACAGGGGGGAAGGGAGACCCAGTACTTC. Its translation: CASSVGQGGRETQYF.

This clone was seen a handful of times. The chain links TRBV30 to TRBJ1-5; D might be TRBD1 (5 bases). Germline-derived CDR1 and CDR2 are GTSNPN and SVGIG (reference sequence). The CDR3 length is 13 residues. V lost 2 bases and J lost 7, with 12 bases in between. CDR3 DNA sequence: TGTGCCTGGAGTATGCGAAGGGACCAGCCCCAGCATTTT. It codes for CAWSMRRDQPQHF.

Here the CDR3 DNA reads TGCAGCGTTGAAACCGGGGGTACGCAGTATTTT. It encodes CSVETGGTQYF. This chain links TRBV29-1 with TRBJ2-3, with D possibly matching TRBD2 (6 bases). Trimming shortened V by 2 bases and J by 8 bases, and 8 bases separated the two germline ends. There are 11 residues in the CDR3. Germline lookup yields CDR1 SQVTM and CDR2 ANQGSEA.

The V gene is TRBV13, the J gene TRBJ2-5; maybe TRBD1 (6 bases). CDR3 length: 14 amino acids. Germline CDR1 PRHDT, CDR2 FYEKMQ (reference sequence). With 2 bases removed from V and 6 bases from J, the gap between germline ends came to 13 bases. This CDR3 is CASSLQGSMKTQYF. The DNA for the CDR3 is TGTGCCAGCAGCTTACAGGGGTCGATGAAGACCCAGTACTTC.

V and J are TRBV28 and TRBJ1-3; possibly TRBD1 for D (5 bases). The germline gives CDR1 MDHEN, CDR2 SYDVKM. The CDR3 is 13 residues long. Trimming shortened V by 5 bases and J by 1 base, and 6 bases separated the two germline ends. The CDR3 bases are TGTGCCAGCAGTGGGGGGTCTGGAAACACCATATATTTT. Its translation is CASSGGSGNTIYF.

The CDR3 coding sequence is TGTGCCAGCAGCTTATTTGGACAGGGGTCCTACGAGCAGTACTTC. Translating it yields CASSLFGQGSYEQYF. This chain links TRBV13 with TRBJ2-7; TRBD1 aligns across 9 bases. Trimming removed 2 bases from V and 1 base from J; junction bases left unmatched: 3. This CDR3 region has 15 residues. Germline V gene lookup returns CDR1 PRHDT and CDR2 FYEKMQ (reference sequence).

The chain combines TRBV5-5 with TRBJ2-7, with D tentatively TRBD1 (6 bases). The V and J ends lost 3 bases and 6 bases respectively, with 16 bases between them. The V gene's germline CDR1 is SGHKS and CDR2 YYEKEE (reference sequence). This CDR3 is built from 14 residues. DNA for the CDR3: TGTGCCAGCAGCTCAGCAGGGGCACCCGTCGAGCAGTACTTC. Translated: CASSSAGAPVEQYF. The complete variable domain, with remaining parts taken from reference TRBV5-5 and TRBJ2-7, reads DAGVTQSPTHLIKTRGQQVTLRCSPISGHKSVSWYQQVLGQGPQFIFQYYEKEERGRGNFPDRFSARQFPNYSSELNVNALLLGDSALYLCASSSAGAPVEQYFGPGTRLTVT.

The genes are TRBV6-1 and TRBJ2-4; D is undetermined. Germline CDR1 is MNHNS and CDR2 is SASEGT. This CDR3 is 16 amino acids long. V was trimmed by 4 bases and J by 2 bases, leaving 15 bases between them. The CDR3 here is CASSGPDTPTKNIQYF. The DNA for the CDR3 is TGTGCCAGCAGTGGCCCTGACACACCAACCAAAAACATTCAGTACTTC.

This clone is medium-sized. The CDR3 sequence: CASSSPQLGKSSYEQYF. The CDR3 DNA is TGTGCCAGCAGTTCACCCCAGCTCGGGAAGAGCTCCTACGAGCAGTACTTC. The chain is built from TRBV28 and TRBJ2-7, with D tentatively TRBD2 (5 bases). CDR3 length: 17 amino acids. CDR1 MDHEN and CDR2 SYDVKM come from the germline V gene. Trimming took off 4 bases at V and 0 bases at J, with 19 bases between the two ends.

CDR3 sequence (DNA): TGTGCCAGCAGTCCACGGACTAGCGGGTACAATGAGCAGTTCTTC. This gives the protein CASSPRTSGYNEQFF. The genes are TRBV27 and TRBJ2-1, with 11 bases fitting TRBD2. The CDR3 has 15 amino acids. V shed 5 bases and J 4 bases; nucleotides not matched to a gene: 4. Per germline, CDR1 MNHEY and CDR2 SMNVEV (reference sequence).